These 2 T cell receptor beta chains originate from one sample sequenced in a study of blood T cells in healthy people across ages. A J-beta primer mix and a sample-barcoded 5' primer were used in a second PCR of about 6 to 12 cycles. TCRdb re-called the 5' RACE reads with MiXCR, one entry per CDR3 protein. This table holds about 780,000 distinct CDR3 sequences, about 42% found once. The sequencing input was blood. The receptors stem from a man older than 75 in good health.

The chain has TRBV27 and TRBJ2-5; D ambiguous. The CDR3 length is 14 residues. The V gene's germline CDR1 is MNHEY and CDR2 SMNVEV (reference sequence). V shed 3 bases and J shed 12 bases, with 20 bases lying between them. CDR3 nucleotides: TGTGCCAGCAGTTTGGCTGGTAATTCGTTGGTGAAGTACTTC. It specifies CASSLAGNSLVKYF.

A few counts support this clonotype. This chain joins TRBV12-3 or TRBV12-4 and TRBJ2-7; D is undetermined. This CDR3 comprises 16 residues. Trimming shortened V by 4 bases and J by 2 bases, and 18 bases separated the two germline ends. CDR3 region: CASSSQIYRTAYEQYF. CDR3 DNA sequence: TGTGCCAGCAGTTCCCAAATTTACCGTACAGCCTACGAGCAGTACTTC.